This T cell receptor (beta chain) was found in a study of blood T cell repertoires in COVID-19. Trimming cost V 2 bases and J 8 bases; bases outside gene matches: 3. The CDR3 is made up of 14 amino acids. Per germline, CDR1 MNHNY and CDR2 SVGAGI (reference sequence). Sequenced by immunoSEQ multiplex PCR; TCRdb stores in-frame clones only, minus some. The table lists about 440,000 clones, about 85% of them singletons. Recruitment covered about 26 US areas and drew participants whose ages spanned 18 to 89 years. The sequenced sample consisted of PBMCs or T cells enriched from blood (not recorded which). The clonotype was recovered from a woman in her late teens or twenties with acute COVID-19. The V call is TRBV6-6, the J call TRBJ1-4; 9 bases agree with TRBD1. In nucleotides, the CDR3 is TGTGCCAGCAGTTACGGGACAGGGAGGGAAAAACTGTTTTTT. Its translation: CASSYGTGREKLFF.